This entry lists 20 T cell receptor beta chains sequenced from one sample in a study of Graves' ophthalmopathy and Graves' hyperthyroidism. Amplifying from RNA transcripts, the study obtained TCR beta CDR3 regions. Amplification began with first-round RT-PCR using HTBI primers, then second-round multiplex PCR was performed. Each CDR3 protein gets one entry after TCRdb re-called the multiplex PCR reads with MiXCR. The table lists more than 150,000 distinct CDR3 sequences, more than 30% of them singletons. Sequenced: peripheral blood. All receptors derive from a woman in her 40s with Graves' ophthalmopathy.

This clonotype was seen a few times. The V gene is TRBV11-3, the J gene TRBJ1-1; D is possibly TRBD1 (5 bases). CDR1 is SGHNT, CDR2 YENEEA, per germline. V dropped 9 bases and J dropped 6 bases, with 20 bases sitting between them. This CDR3 is 14 amino acids long. Here the CDR3 reads CARGPWERGPEAFF. The CDR3 nucleotides read TGTGCCAGGGGTCCCTGGGAAAGGGGCCCTGAAGCTTTCTTT.

This chain uses TRBV20-1 with TRBJ2-7; TRBD2 aligns across 9 bases. Germline assignment: CDR1 DFQATT and CDR2 SNEGSKA (reference sequence). This CDR3 has 11 amino acids. CDR3 residues: CSAGRGGEQYF. The CDR3 DNA sequence: TGCAGCGCCGGGCGGGGGGGCGAGCAGTACTTC.

The CDR3, as DNA: TGTGCCAGCAAAAACAGGGAGAACACTGAAGCTTTCTTT. Residues: CASKNRENTEAFF. This chain joins TRBV12-3 or TRBV12-4 and TRBJ1-1; D might be TRBD1 (6 bases). The V end lost 7 bases, the J end lost 1 base, and 10 bases lay between the germline ends. This CDR3 spans 13 amino acids.

There are many counts of this clonotype. J is TRBJ2-5 and V is TRBV6-4; D not resolved. CDR3 length: 11 amino acids. Per the germline V gene, CDR1 is MRHNA and CDR2 is SNTAGT. V lost 6 bases and J 5 bases, leaving 7 bases between the germline ends. CDR3: CASSLMETQYF. The CDR3 DNA reads as TGTGCCAGCAGCCTAATGGAGACCCAGTACTTC.

In this sample, this clonotype turned up a few times. This sequence joins TRBV6-1 and TRBJ2-7, with D unclear. This CDR3 comprises 13 residues. Germline CDR1 is MNHNS and CDR2 is SASEGT. As DNA, the CDR3 is TGTGCAGCTAAGTCGGAGTCGAGCAACGAGCAGTACTTC. It codes for CAAKSESSNEQYF.

This chain uses TRBV7-8 with TRBJ1-1; D ambiguous. V was clipped by 1 base and J by 1 base, with 7 bases between them. CDR1 and CDR2 from the germline V gene are SGHVS and FQNEAQ. The length of the CDR3 is 14 residues. CDR3 protein: CASSLGGWNTEAFF. For the CDR3, the DNA is TGTGCCAGCAGCTTAGGAGGATGGAACACTGAAGCTTTCTTT.

V usage is TRBV7-3 and J usage is TRBJ2-2; TRBD1 matches 9 bases. CDR1 is SGHTA and CDR2 is FQGTGA in the germline V gene. Unmatched junction bases numbered 9, after V lost 3 bases and J lost 4 bases. This CDR3 is built from 17 residues. DNA for the CDR3: TGTGCCAGCAGCTTCACGGGGACAGGGTCGGGCACCGGGGAGCTGTTTTTT. Translating gives CASSFTGTGSGTGELFF.

This chain connects TRBV6-2 or TRBV6-3 to TRBJ1-2; D gene unclear. The CDR3 has 16 residues. Germline V lookup: CDR1 MNHEY, CDR2 SVGEGT. The CDR3 region is CAAATGRTATNYGYTF. CDR3 sequence (DNA): TGTGCAGCCGCTACGGGGAGGACGGCTACTAACTATGGCTACACCTTC.

In this sample, this clonotype turned up many times. The V gene is TRBV15, the J gene TRBJ2-7; D is perhaps TRBD1 (6 bases). Trimming stripped 5 bases from V and 5 bases from J, with 19 bases between. Germline CDR1 is LNHNV and CDR2 is YYDKDF (reference sequence). The CDR3 sequence is 15 residues long. The CDR3 spells CATSSPGTIDDEQYF. For the CDR3, the DNA is TGTGCCACCAGCTCGCCCGGGACAATAGACGACGAGCAGTACTTC.

This clonotype was picked up many times. V and J are TRBV4-2 and TRBJ2-7; possible D gene TRBD1, 5 bases. Deletions cut 0 bases from V and 13 bases from J, with 16 bases between. CDR3 size: 13 residues. Germline V CDR1 and CDR2: LGHNA, YNFKEQ. CDR3 nucleotide sequence: TGTGCCAGCAGCCAAGACTTTGGAAGACGGACATACTTC. Amino acid sequence: CASSQDFGRRTYF.

This clonotype was detected many times. V gene TRBV27 combines with J gene TRBJ1-1; D is possibly TRBD1 (6 bases). V shed 7 bases and J shed 4 bases, with 13 bases lying between them. Germline values: CDR1 MNHEY, CDR2 SMNVEV (reference sequence). The length of the CDR3 is 13 residues. CDR3 amino acids: CASNHRAGTEAFF. The CDR3 DNA is TGTGCCAGCAATCACAGGGCGGGCACTGAAGCTTTCTTT.

CDR3 in amino acids: CASSWASAETQYF. CDR3 in DNA: TGTGCCAGCAGTTGGGCTAGCGCGGAGACCCAGTACTTC. V is TRBV27 and J is TRBJ2-5; maybe TRBD2 (6 bases). The CDR3 is 13 amino acids. The V gene's germline CDR1 is MNHEY and CDR2 SMNVEV (reference sequence). V shed 4 bases and J shed 5 bases, with 11 bases lying between them.

This clonotype was counted many times. This chain uses TRBV19 with TRBJ2-5; 8 nucleotides line up with TRBD1. The germline CDR1 and CDR2 sequences are LNHDA and SQIVND (reference sequence). With V trimmed by 3 bases and J by 2 bases, 2 bases remained unmatched. The CDR3 has 14 residues. As DNA, the CDR3 is TGTGCCAGTAGTATGAGGACAGGGCAAGAGACCCAGTACTTC. Its translation is CASSMRTGQETQYF. Drawing the rest from reference TRBV19 and TRBJ2-5, the complete variable domain is DGGITQSPKYLFRKEGQNVTLSCEQNLNHDAMYWYRQDPGQGLRLIYYSQIVNDFQKGDIAEGYSVSREKKESFPLTVTSAQKNPTAFYLCASSMRTGQETQYFGPGTRLLVL.

Many counts were recorded for this clonotype. The chain combines TRBV4-1 with TRBJ2-7; D may be TRBD1 or TRBD2 (6 bases each). This CDR3 has 16 amino acids. Between the trimmed V and J ends, which lost 4 bases and 4 bases, there was a span of 20 bases. Germline CDR1 and CDR2: MGHRA and YSYEKL. This CDR3 is CASSPLLKGGRYEQYF. The CDR3 DNA follows: TGCGCCAGCAGCCCACTCCTCAAGGGGGGCAGGTACGAGCAGTACTTC.

The rearrangement uses TRBV11-1 and TRBJ2-7; D is perhaps TRBD1 (6 bases). The CDR3 extends over 14 amino acids. V was shortened by 4 bases and J by 2 bases, with 12 bases between the two germline ends. Germline V gene lookup returns CDR1 SGHAT and CDR2 FQDESV (reference sequence). The CDR3, as DNA: TGTGCCAGCAGCTCCCGGGACACCGCCTACGAGCAGTACTTC. This sequence encodes CASSSRDTAYEQYF.

This chain's CDR3 is CASSQLDRGLGLAGEAYEQYF. The CDR3, as DNA: TGTGCCAGCAGTCAGCTGGACAGGGGGCTCGGACTAGCGGGAGAAGCCTACGAGCAGTACTTC. The chain carries TRBV6-2 or TRBV6-3 and TRBJ2-7; 13 positions agree with TRBD2. Germline trimming cut 5 bases from V and 2 bases from J; bases unmatched to any gene: 21. Germline loops: CDR1 MNHEY, CDR2 SVGEGT. The CDR3 covers 21 residues.

This clonotype occurred many times. This chain links TRBV11-2 with TRBJ1-4, with D perhaps TRBD1 (5 bases). Germline CDR1 reads SGHAT; CDR2 reads FQNNGV. Trimming pared 0 bases from V and 0 bases from J, leaving 14 bases between. CDR3 length: 18 residues. In DNA form, the CDR3 reads TGTGCCAGCAGCTTAGATGAGACAGACTCTTCAACTAATGAAAAACTGTTTTTT. The encoded protein is CASSLDETDSSTNEKLFF.

This clonotype was seen repeatedly, ten times or more. V and J are TRBV7-9 and TRBJ2-7; 7 bases are shared with TRBD1. Germline loops: CDR1 SEHNR, CDR2 FQNEAQ (reference sequence). CDR3 size: 15 residues. V was pared by 2 bases and J by 2 bases, with 6 bases of the junction left unmatched. The CDR3 DNA sequence: TGTGCCAGCAGCTTATCAAGACAGGGTGCCTACGAGCAGTACTTC. The encoded protein is CASSLSRQGAYEQYF.

This chain links TRBV6-1 with TRBJ2-7; possibly TRBD1 or TRBD2 for D (5 bases each). Germline V gene data show CDR1 as MNHNS and CDR2 as SASEGT. Trimming took 5 bases from V and 2 from J, leaving 13 bases between them. CDR3 length: 14 amino acids. The DNA of the CDR3 is TGTGCCAGCAGTAAGCGGACACCACCCTACGAGCAGTACTTC. This encodes CASSKRTPPYEQYF.

This clonotype was recorded at least ten times. The V call is TRBV4-1, the J call TRBJ2-7, with a tentative D call TRBD2 (6 bases). Trimming took 0 bases from V and 2 from J, leaving 17 bases between them. The V gene's germline CDR1 is MGHRA and CDR2 YSYEKL. This CDR3 is 17 amino acids long. This chain's CDR3 is CASSQEGSGNPTYEQYF. In DNA form, the CDR3 reads TGCGCCAGCAGCCAAGAGGGTAGCGGAAATCCTACCTACGAGCAGTACTTC.